Listed here are 9 T cell receptor beta chains from one sample, sequenced in a study of OX40 agonist ivuxolimab in advanced cancers. TCRdb's copy holds only in-frame clones and misses some; the assay was immunoSEQ multiplex PCR. Among around 64,000 clones listed, about 80% were seen once. Material: CD4+ or CD8+ T cells sorted from blood, obtained in a trial of the OX40 agonist ivuxolimab. These receptors were obtained from an adult with an advanced solid tumor such as melanoma, head and neck, liver or kidney cancer.

The rearrangement uses TRBV6-5 and TRBJ2-3; D ambiguous. From germline, CDR1 is MNHEY and CDR2 SVGAGI. This CDR3 has 13 residues. V lost 6 bases and J lost 4, with 11 bases in between. The DNA of the CDR3 is TGTGCCAGCAGCTGGGGAATAGCAGATACGCAGTATTTT. It encodes CASSWGIADTQYF.

There are a few counts of this clone. The rearrangement joins TRBV6-5 to TRBJ1-2; TRBD1 is a possible D gene (5 bases). The CDR3 covers 15 residues. Trimming took 0 bases from V and 4 from J, leaving 12 bases between them. Germline CDR1 and CDR2: MNHEY and SVGAGI. CDR3 amino acids: CASSYSGQGSYGYTF. Here the CDR3 DNA reads TGTGCCAGCAGTTACTCTGGACAAGGTAGCTATGGCTACACCTTC.

The chain recombines TRBV27 with TRBJ2-2, with D hard to call. Germline loops: CDR1 MNHEY, CDR2 SMNVEV (reference sequence). The CDR3 consists of 12 residues. The V end was cut by 3 bases, the J end by 5 bases, with 4 bases between. This CDR3 is CASSLVTGELFF. Written as DNA, the CDR3 is TGTGCCAGCAGTTTGGTAACCGGGGAGCTGTTTTTT.

V is TRBV4-1 and J is TRBJ2-3; TRBD2 is a possible D gene (6 bases). Trimming removed 1 base from V and 1 base from J, with 9 bases in between. From germline, CDR1 is MGHRA and CDR2 YSYEKL. This CDR3 contains 15 residues. The CDR3 sequence is CASSQVGTRTDTQYF. The CDR3 nucleotides read TGCGCCAGCAGCCAAGTTGGGACTCGCACAGATACGCAGTATTTT.

V usage is TRBV11-3 and J usage is TRBJ2-4; TRBD1 or TRBD2 may be the D gene (5 bases each). Trimming removed 0 bases at V and 9 bases at J, with 15 bases between. The CDR3 loop spans 15 amino acids. Germline V lookup: CDR1 SGHNT, CDR2 YENEEA. CDR3 loop: CASSLEGLAGGIQYF. The CDR3, as DNA: TGTGCCAGCAGCTTAGAAGGGTTGGCTGGGGGCATTCAGTACTTC.

This chain joins TRBV6-1 and TRBJ2-7; D may be TRBD2 (6 bases). The V and J ends lost 8 bases and 3 bases respectively, with 20 bases between them. The CDR3 is 15 residues long. The germline CDR1 and CDR2 sequences are MNHNS and SASEGT. The CDR3 sequence: CASEGGLLSGYEQYF. Here the CDR3 DNA reads TGTGCCAGCGAGGGAGGATTACTTTCCGGCTACGAGCAGTACTTC.

The table lists this clone with a count of one. This sequence joins TRBV10-3 and TRBJ2-1; 9 nucleotides line up with TRBD2. Germline assignment: CDR1 ENHRY and CDR2 SYGVKD. V lost 4 bases to trimming and J lost 7 bases; unmatched junction nucleotides: 11. The CDR3 has 16 amino acids. In nucleotides, the CDR3 is TGTGCCATCAGTGCCACTTTAGCGGGGGAAATAAATGAGCAGTTCTTC. It translates to CAISATLAGEINEQFF.

The chain couples TRBV15 to TRBJ2-5; D remains unclear. V was shortened by 7 bases and J by 5 bases, with 14 bases between the two germline ends. Germline V CDR1 and CDR2: LNHNV, YYDKDF (reference sequence). This CDR3 region has 13 residues. The CDR3 is CATKGFGWETQYF. The CDR3 nucleotides read TGTGCCACCAAGGGTTTCGGCTGGGAGACCCAGTACTTC.

This clone was seen once. This chain uses TRBV5-4 with TRBJ1-2; 8 nucleotides agree with TRBD1. CDR3 length: 14 amino acids. Germline-derived CDR1 and CDR2 are SGHNT and YYREEE (reference sequence). V gave up 4 bases and J gave up 5 bases; unmatched junction bases: 7. The CDR3 sequence: CASSADRGSYGYTF. The CDR3 nucleotides read TGTGCCAGCAGCGCTGACAGGGGCAGTTATGGCTACACCTTC. Combining the CDR3 with reference TRBV5-4 and TRBJ1-2 gives the whole variable domain ETGVTQSPTHLIKTRGQQVTLRCSSQSGHNTVSWYQQALGQGPQFIFQYYREEENGRGNFPPRFSGLQFPNYSSELNVNALELDDSALYLCASSADRGSYGYTFGSGTRLTVV.